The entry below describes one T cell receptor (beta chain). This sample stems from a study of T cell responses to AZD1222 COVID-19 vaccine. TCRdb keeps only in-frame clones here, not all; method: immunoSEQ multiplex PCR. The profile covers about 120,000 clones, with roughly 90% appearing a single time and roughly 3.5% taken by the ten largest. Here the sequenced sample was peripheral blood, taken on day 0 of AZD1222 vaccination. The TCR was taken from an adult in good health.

CDR3 protein: CAISYGQDNTEAFF. The CDR3 coding sequence is TGTGCCATCAGTTACGGACAGGATAACACTGAAGCTTTCTTT. The chain has TRBV10-3 and TRBJ1-1; 7 bases line up with TRBD1. The germline V gene encodes CDR1 ENHRY and CDR2 SYGVKD. Trimming removed 5 bases from V and 2 bases from J; junction bases left unmatched: 5. The CDR3 loop spans 14 amino acids.